These 15 T cell receptor beta chains were sequenced from one sample in a study of radiotherapy plus CTLA-4 blockade in lung cancer. Clones were sequenced by immunoSEQ multiplex PCR, and TCRdb holds only the in-frame ones, with some missing. The data contain around 85,000 clones, approximately 83% of them seen just once; the ten biggest clones take up 2% to 2.5%. Sequencing used peripheral blood, obtained from a patient treated with radiotherapy plus ipilimumab. The receptors were sampled from a human donor with non-small cell lung cancer who had a partial response to radiotherapy plus ipilimumab.

This CDR3 reads CASSPVSGQSNEKLFF. The CDR3 DNA follows: TGTGCCAGCTCACCAGTGTCGGGACAGAGTAATGAAAAACTGTTTTTT. The V call is TRBV18, the J call TRBJ1-4, with 7 bases matching TRBD1. After removal of 2 bases from V and 4 bases from J, the junction contained 7 bases not matched to a gene. Germline CDR1 is KGHSH and CDR2 is LQKENI. The CDR3 extends over 16 amino acids.

This chain links TRBV2 with TRBJ2-1; 9 nucleotides align to TRBD1. The CDR3 covers 14 residues. Germline CDR1 and CDR2: SNHLY and FYNNEI. The V segment lost 10 bases and the J segment 4 bases; nucleotides outside the gene matches: 8. The CDR3 loop is CAIHRGRIYNEQFF. The CDR3 coding sequence is TGTGCCATCCACAGGGGGCGAATTTACAATGAGCAGTTCTTC. The complete variable domain, with remaining parts taken from reference TRBV2 and TRBJ2-1, reads EPEVTQTPSHQVTQMGQEVILRCVPISNHLYFYWYRQILGQKVEFLVSFYNNEISEKSEIFDDQFSVERPDGSNFTLKIRSTKLEDSAMYFCAIHRGRIYNEQFFGPGTRLTVL.

The table lists this clone with a few counts. The gene calls are TRBV19 and TRBJ1-3, with D possibly being TRBD1 (6 bases). The CDR3 loop spans 18 amino acids. The V end lost 5 bases, the J end lost 0 bases, and 20 bases lay between the germline ends. Looked up from germline, CDR1 is LNHDA and CDR2 is SQIVND (reference sequence). DNA of the CDR3: TGTGCCAGTAGTGTCTTCCTGACAGGAGTCTTCTCTGGAAACACCATATATTTT. Translation: CASSVFLTGVFSGNTIYF.

The rearrangement uses TRBV6-4 and TRBJ2-7; D might be TRBD2 (6 bases). This CDR3 region has 13 residues. Trimming pared 5 bases from V and 7 bases from J, leaving 15 bases between. Per the germline V gene, CDR1 is MRHNA and CDR2 is SNTAGT. The CDR3, as DNA: TGTGCCAGCAGTCGGGACTGGGCTGGAGAGCAGTACTTC. Translating gives CASSRDWAGEQYF.

This clone was seen once. The chain joins TRBV15 to TRBJ2-7, with D possibly TRBD1 on 6 matching bases. Per germline, CDR1 LNHNV and CDR2 YYDKDF (reference sequence). Trimming left V 0 bases short and J 2 bases short, with 8 bases between. This CDR3 has 14 residues. DNA for the CDR3: TGTGCCACCAGCAGAGACAGGGGCCCCTACGAGCAGTACTTC. It is translated as CATSRDRGPYEQYF. Full variable domain (remainder filled in from reference TRBV15 and TRBJ2-7): DAMVIQNPRYQVTQFGKPVTLSCSQTLNHNVMYWYQQKSSQAPKLLFHYYDKDFNNEADTPDNFQSRRPNTSFCFLDIRSPGLGDTAMYLCATSRDRGPYEQYFGPGTRLTVT.

This chain links TRBV5-1 with TRBJ2-5, with 11 nucleotides matching TRBD2. The CDR3 runs to 17 residues. The V and J ends lost 1 base and 5 bases, in that order; junction bases with no gene match: 10. Germline V CDR1 and CDR2: SGHRS, YFSETQ. CDR3 sequence (DNA): TGCGCCAGCAGCTTGCCGGTCACTAGCGGGAGCCGGGAGACCCAGTACTTC. It is translated as CASSLPVTSGSRETQYF.

V and J are TRBV5-8 and TRBJ2-7; 10 bases fit TRBD1. The germline gives CDR1 SGHTS, CDR2 YDEGEE. The CDR3 has 15 residues. V dropped 4 bases and J dropped 2; count of bases not matched to a gene: 6. The DNA of the CDR3 is TGTGCCAGCAGCCTAGGGACAGGGGCCACCTACGAGCAGTACTTC. Protein: CASSLGTGATYEQYF.

This CDR3 is CASSRDRGSNGYTF. Written as DNA, the CDR3 is TGTGCCAGCAGCCGGGACAGGGGGAGTAATGGCTACACCTTC. V is TRBV6-4 and J is TRBJ1-2; 11 bases are shared with TRBD1. CDR1 and CDR2 (germline): MRHNA, SNTAGT. The CDR3 has 14 amino acids. V dropped 6 bases and J dropped 6; count of bases not matched to a gene: 6.

CDR3 DNA sequence: TGTGCCAGCAGCCAATCCACAGCGACAGGTTACTATGGCTACACCTTC. Translation gives CASSQSTATGYYGYTF. The chain recombines TRBV16 with TRBJ1-2; perhaps TRBD1 as D (6 bases). V lost 0 bases and J 3 bases, leaving 14 bases between the germline ends. From germline, CDR1 is KGHSY and CDR2 FQNENV. The CDR3 contains 16 residues.

The chain has TRBV10-1 and TRBJ2-1; D is perhaps TRBD2 (5 bases). The CDR3 totals 13 residues. V dropped 6 bases and J dropped 3 bases, with 9 bases sitting between them. The germline CDR1 and CDR2 sequences are WNHNN and SYGVQD (reference sequence). The CDR3 DNA reads TGCGCCAGCAGCCGGACTGTCTACAATGAGCAGTTCTTC. Translated: CASSRTVYNEQFF.

The chain employs TRBV7-9 and TRBJ2-1, with D perhaps TRBD2 (6 bases). CDR3 size: 14 residues. In germline, CDR1 is SEHNR, CDR2 FQNEAQ (reference sequence). V was shortened by 5 bases and J by 5 bases, with 13 bases between the two germline ends. CDR3 protein: CASSLWTKNNEQFF. CDR3 coding DNA: TGTGCCAGCAGCCTATGGACTAAAAACAATGAGCAGTTCTTC.

The genes are TRBV11-2 and TRBJ2-1; D perhaps matches TRBD1 (6 bases). Germline V gene lookup returns CDR1 SGHAT and CDR2 FQNNGV. CDR3 length equals 16 residues. Trimming left V 1 base short and J 4 bases short, with 14 bases between. The CDR3 DNA is TGTGCCAGCAGCTTAGTAGGCAGGCAGGGGTACAATGAGCAGTTCTTC. Translated: CASSLVGRQGYNEQFF.

This clone was detected only once. V gene TRBV18 combines with J gene TRBJ2-7; 11 bases match TRBD1. Germline V CDR1 and CDR2: KGHSH, LQKENI. The junction had 3 bases not matched to a gene; V was cut back by 3 bases and J by 5 bases. The CDR3 length is 14 residues. CDR3 sequence reads: CASSPRTGGDEQYF. In DNA, the CDR3 is TGTGCCAGCTCACCCAGGACAGGGGGCGACGAGCAGTACTTC.

A single count supports this clone. The V call is TRBV28, the J call TRBJ1-2; D call uncertain. Germline V gene lookup returns CDR1 MDHEN and CDR2 SYDVKM. The CDR3 is 13 residues long. Trimming removed 6 bases from V and 0 bases from J, with 8 bases in between. The CDR3 spells CASSGGANYGYTF. CDR3 nucleotides: TGTGCCAGCAGCGGTGGAGCTAACTATGGCTACACCTTC.

The rearrangement uses TRBV28 and TRBJ2-3, with 10 bases lining up with TRBD2. Losses at the gene ends were 7 bases for V and 5 bases for J; bases not matched to a gene: 9. CDR3 length: 15 residues. Germline CDR1 is MDHEN and CDR2 is SYDVKM. CDR3 in DNA: TGTGCCAGCACCACCCCGGCTAGCGGGAGAGATACGCAGTATTTT. Its protein product is CASTTPASGRDTQYF.